This TCR beta chain was identified in a study of blood T cell repertoires in COVID-19. The overall study: The United States, Italy and Spain supplied acute and convalescent COVID-19 samples. Nucleic acid was either cDNA or gDNA, and it came from T cells, B-cell-depleted T cells, or PBMCs.

The ends were cut back, 1 base at V and 3 bases at J, with 10 bases in the middle. Germline CDR1 LGHDT, CDR2 YNNKEL (reference sequence). The CDR3 consists of 15 residues. In the authors' workflow: Estimates of nucleated cell counts were drawn from the amplification of reference gene primers. Produced via immunoSEQ multiplex PCR; TCRdb's table is partial and in-frame only. V and J calls plus clone size are reproduced from that table; the DNA served to infer D and trimming. The profile covers about 80,000 clones, with about nine tenths appearing a single time and about 2% taken by the ten largest. The chain has TRBV3-1 (or the pseudogene TRBV3-2) and TRBJ1-3; D unresolved. The sample comprised peripheral blood. The receptor's source is a woman in her fifties or sixties in a cohort sampled during active COVID-19. CDR3 coding DNA: TGTGCCAGCAGCCAAGGACTAGGTATTGGAAACACCATATATTTT. This translates into CASSQGLGIGNTIYF.